Listed here are 10 T cell receptor beta chains from one sample, sequenced in a study of blood T cell repertoires in COVID-19. Data came from immunoSEQ multiplex PCR; TCRdb stores just in-frame clones and leaves some out. This repertoire shows under 250,000 clones, more than 65% found once; its top ten account for about 4.2%. What was sequenced was peripheral blood. These receptors were obtained from a man aged 50 to 60 with active or convalescent COVID-19.

The chain uses TRBV5-5 and TRBJ2-7; TRBD1 agrees at 7 bases. Per germline, CDR1 SGHKS and CDR2 YYEKEE (reference sequence). This CDR3 spans 14 amino acids. J was trimmed by 3 bases and V by 4 bases; bases with no gene match: 7. The CDR3 sequence is CASSLRDSHYEQYF. The CDR3 DNA follows: TGTGCCAGCAGCCTCCGGGACAGCCACTACGAGCAGTACTTC.

This chain connects TRBV7-9 to TRBJ1-4; 11 nucleotides align to TRBD1. Germline V gene data show CDR1 as SEHNR and CDR2 as FQNEAQ (reference sequence). Trimming cost V 5 bases and J 8 bases; bases outside gene matches: 4. This CDR3 has 14 residues. The CDR3 bases are TGTGCCAGCAGCCGGACAGGGGGCGGGGAAAAACTGTTTTTT. Amino acid sequence: CASSRTGGGEKLFF. Looking up the rest from reference TRBV7-9 and TRBJ1-4 gives the full variable domain: DTGVSQNPRHKITKRGQNVTFRCDPISEHNRLYWYRQTLGQGPEFLTYFQNEAQLEKSRLLSDRFSAERPKGSFSTLEIQRTEQGDSAMYLCASSRTGGGEKLFFGSGTQLSVL.

The rearrangement uses TRBV3-1 (or the pseudogene TRBV3-2) and TRBJ2-7, with a possible D match to TRBD1 (6 bases). Germline assignment: CDR1 LGHDT and CDR2 YNNKEL (reference sequence). This CDR3 has 15 amino acids. V lost 4 bases, J lost 2 bases, and 15 bases lay in between. The CDR3 DNA reads as TGTGCCAGCAGCCCCTCAGGGGCCGGCACCTACGAGCAGTACTTC. This sequence encodes CASSPSGAGTYEQYF.

This chain connects TRBV4-2 to TRBJ1-2, with TRBD1 identical over 7 bases. The CDR3 has 13 residues. Germline CDR1 reads LGHNA; CDR2 reads YNFKEQ. V lost 4 bases, J lost 5 bases, and 4 bases stayed unmatched. The CDR3 sequence is CASSPGQLYGYTF. The CDR3, as DNA: TGTGCCAGCAGCCCGGGACAGCTATATGGCTACACCTTC.

A note on this clone: Within the sample, other DNA sequences also encode this same CDR3. The chain joins TRBV30 to TRBJ2-5; 11 nucleotides match TRBD2. CDR1 and CDR2 (germline): GTSNPN, SVGIG (reference sequence). The V gene end was trimmed by 3 bases and the J gene end by 4 bases; junction bases not matched to a gene: 4. The CDR3 runs 14 residues. For the CDR3, the DNA is TGTGCCTGGAGCGGGACTAGCGGAGGAGAGACCCAGTACTTC. Amino acid sequence: CAWSGTSGGETQYF.

Regarding this clone: Other DNA sequences in this sample translate to the same CDR3. The chain is built from TRBV30 and TRBJ2-6; TRBD2 is a possible D gene (5 bases). Trimming pared 0 bases from V and 0 bases from J, leaving 6 bases between. The germline V gene encodes CDR1 GTSNPN and CDR2 SVGIG (reference sequence). The CDR3 covers 15 residues. The DNA for the CDR3 is TGTGCCTGGAGTGTCGGGGTCTCTGGGGCCAACGTCCTGACTTTC. It translates to CAWSVGVSGANVLTF.

This sequence joins TRBV2 and TRBJ1-1, with D uncertain. From germline, CDR1 is SNHLY and CDR2 FYNNEI. Trimming left V 6 bases short and J 0 bases short, with 8 bases between. CDR3 length: 13 residues. CDR3 region: CASRSFVNTEAFF. Here the CDR3 DNA reads TGTGCCAGCAGGTCTTTCGTGAACACTGAAGCTTTCTTT.

The chain has TRBV19 and TRBJ1-6, with TRBD1 matching 11 bases. V gave up 6 bases and J gave up 7 bases; unmatched junction bases: 8. Germline V lookup: CDR1 LNHDA, CDR2 SQIVND (reference sequence). The CDR3 consists of 16 residues. The CDR3 protein is CASRPRDRGWNSPLHF. The CDR3 nucleotides read TGTGCCAGTAGACCCCGGGACAGGGGGTGGAATTCACCCCTCCACTTT.

This clone was counted a few times. The chain uses TRBV30 and TRBJ1-2, with 8 bases that match TRBD1. The J segment lost 7 bases and the V segment lost 0 bases, leaving 7 bases of the junction unmatched. The germline CDR1 and CDR2 sequences are GTSNPN and SVGIG (reference sequence). CDR3 size: 14 residues. In nucleotides, the CDR3 is TGTGCCTGGAGTGTATTCGCAGGGGGCCCTGGCTACACCTTC. This gives the protein CAWSVFAGGPGYTF.

V and J are TRBV18 and TRBJ1-5; 7 bases line up with TRBD1. The germline V gene encodes CDR1 KGHSH and CDR2 LQKENI. The CDR3 runs 14 residues. The V segment lost 3 bases and the J segment 6 bases; nucleotides outside the gene matches: 5. This CDR3 reads CASSPTGVSQPQHF. The CDR3 DNA reads TGTGCCAGCTCACCCACAGGGGTTAGTCAGCCCCAGCATTTT.